In its sample, the clone carrying this T cell receptor (delta chain) is medium-sized. This sample also contains other DNA sequences that code for the same CDR3. TCRdb reanalysed the RT-PCR reads via CATT. The profile covers 2,500 to 3,000 delta-chain clones, with around a third appearing a single time and around 25% taken by the ten largest. The record originates from a study of gamma-delta T cells after stem cell transplantation. The CDR3 contains 15 residues. The junction had 6 bases not matched to a gene; V was cut back by 4 bases and J by 3 bases. Germline CDR1 reads GEAIGNYY; CDR2 reads EKD. The gene calls are TRDV2 and TRDJ1, with TRDD3 matching over 11 bases. The TCR originated in a human donor. It is not recorded whose cells these are; they may come from a transplant donor. Sequencing was done on a sample of gamma-delta T cells. The CDR3 coding sequence is TGTGCCTGTGATAAACTGGGGGATAGGGCCGATAAACTCATCTTT. Translated: CACDKLGDRADKLIF.